The 22 T cell receptor beta chains below all came from one sample that was sequenced in a study of sequential checkpoint blockade in melanoma. Treatment meaning: randomized to nivolumab then ipilimumab (arm A) or the reverse (arm B). Using immunoSEQ multiplex PCR, the repertoire was profiled, and TCRdb retains in-frame clones only, with some absent. Of about 40,000 clones in the sample, about nine tenths were seen once. The source was CD8+ T cells sorted from blood (inferred from file names), collected from a patient given nivolumab and ipilimumab in sequence. All receptors come from a human donor with melanoma.

This clone is a singleton in its sample. The chain is built from TRBV19 and TRBJ2-7; the D call may be TRBD1 or TRBD2 (5 bases each). The CDR3 runs 15 residues. The V gene's germline CDR1 is LNHDA and CDR2 SQIVND (reference sequence). V lost 3 bases and J lost 3, with 15 bases in between. The CDR3 loop reads CASSIGAGGGYEQYV. DNA for the CDR3: TGTGCCAGTAGTATTGGGGCCGGTGGGGGCTACGAGCAGTACGTC.

The chain has TRBV23-1 and TRBJ2-2; the match to TRBD2 covers 12 bases. TRBV23-1 is identified as an open reading frame with a role that is uncertain. This CDR3 is 17 amino acids long. After removal of 6 bases from V and 5 bases from J, the junction contained 10 bases not matched to a gene. In DNA form, the CDR3 reads TGCGCCAGCAGCCCCTCACTAGCGGGAGGTGGGACCGGGGAGCTGTTTTTT. Translating it yields CASSPSLAGGGTGELFF.

This clone was seen a single time. The chain couples TRBV7-8 to TRBJ2-1; the match to TRBD1 covers 10 bases. Per germline, CDR1 SGHVS and CDR2 FQNEAQ. Trimming cost V 3 bases and J 5 bases; bases outside gene matches: 10. This CDR3 has 17 residues. The CDR3 DNA reads TGTGCCAGCAGCTTCGACAGGGGGCCTAGGTGGGACAATGAGCAGTTCTTC. This translates into CASSFDRGPRWDNEQFF.

The rearrangement uses TRBV11-3 and TRBJ1-2, with 10 bases that match TRBD1. Germline V gives CDR1 SGHNT, CDR2 YENEEA. The CDR3 has 15 residues. V shed 0 bases and J 8 bases; nucleotides not matched to a gene: 6. DNA for the CDR3: TGTGCCAGCAGCTTAGATCCGACAGGGGGCTTCGGCTACACCTTC. Protein sequence: CASSLDPTGGFGYTF.

The chain couples TRBV7-9 to TRBJ2-5, with D uncertain. The CDR3 spans 12 residues. CDR1 and CDR2 from the germline V gene are SEHNR and FQNEAQ (reference sequence). V was shortened by 4 bases and J by 2 bases, with 5 bases between the two germline ends. DNA of the CDR3: TGTGCCAGCAGCTCCGAGCAAGAGACCCAGTACTTC. Its protein product is CASSSEQETQYF.

V usage is TRBV7-9 and J usage is TRBJ2-7, with D perhaps matching TRBD2 (6 bases). This CDR3 region has 12 residues. With 8 bases removed from V and 7 bases from J, the gap between germline ends came to 15 bases. Germline V CDR1 and CDR2: SEHNR, FQNEAQ (reference sequence). The CDR3 nucleotides read TGTGCCAGCGTCGACACCGCGGGGGAGCAGTACTTC. This sequence encodes CASVDTAGEQYF.

The rearrangement joins TRBV27 to TRBJ1-5; tentative D call: TRBD1 (5 bases). CDR3 length: 15 residues. Per germline, CDR1 MNHEY and CDR2 SMNVEV (reference sequence). Trimming left V 2 bases short and J 4 bases short, with 12 bases between. DNA of the CDR3: TGTGCCAGCAGTTTAGGATACGGGGGGAATCAGCCCCAGCATTTT. Translation gives CASSLGYGGNQPQHF.

The rearrangement joins TRBV28 to TRBJ2-5; the D is unclear. The CDR3 totals 13 residues. The germline V gene encodes CDR1 MDHEN and CDR2 SYDVKM. The ends were cut back, 6 bases at V and 1 base at J, with 9 bases in the middle. CDR3 nucleotides: TGTGCCAGCAGAAGTACAGTCCAAGAGACCCAGTACTTC. This codes for CASRSTVQETQYF.

The rearrangement joins TRBV21-1 to TRBJ2-3; the table's D call, TRBD1, was not checked against the DNA. TRBV21-1 is reported as a pseudogene. This CDR3 contains 13 residues. The CDR3 region is CASNRLATDTQYF. The CDR3 DNA reads TGTGCCAGCAATCGTTTGGCCACAGATACGCAGTATTTT.

The chain carries TRBV7-9 and TRBJ2-5; TRBD2 agrees at 9 bases. The J call is uncertain, as TRBJ2-7 better fits the DNA end. The CDR3 is made up of 15 amino acids. Germline V gene lookup returns CDR1 SEHNR and CDR2 FQNEAQ (reference sequence). The chain's CDR3 is CASSQTSGTRYEQYF. The CDR3 nucleotides are TGTGCCAGCAGCCAGACTAGCGGCACCCGCTACGAGCAGTACTTC.

This clone was seen just once. This chain connects TRBV19 to TRBJ1-5; TRBD1 is a possible D gene (5 bases). The CDR3 spans 13 residues. Deletions cut 5 bases from V and 9 bases from J, with 14 bases between. Germline V gives CDR1 LNHDA, CDR2 SQIVND (reference sequence). CDR3 sequence reads: CASSGGSFGPQHF. DNA for the CDR3: TGTGCCAGTAGTGGGGGGTCCTTCGGGCCCCAGCATTTT.

This clone was found a few times. V is TRBV6-5 and J is TRBJ2-7; 9 bases line up with TRBD1. This CDR3 has 13 residues. Trimming cost V 5 bases and J 6 bases; bases outside gene matches: 5. From germline, CDR1 is MNHEY and CDR2 SVGAGI. The CDR3 nucleotides are TGTGCCAGCAGTGGGACAGGGTTTTTCGAGCAGTACTTC. It translates to CASSGTGFFEQYF.

The chain has TRBV7-6 and TRBJ2-3; 8 nucleotides match TRBD2. Trimming removed 2 bases from V and 4 bases from J; junction bases left unmatched: 17. Germline CDR1 and CDR2: SGHVS and FNYEAQ. The CDR3 spans 19 residues. The CDR3 nucleotides are TGTGCCAGCAGCTTACCTCCGGGACCCGAGCGGGAGTTTTCAGATACGCAGTATTTT. It specifies CASSLPPGPEREFSDTQYF.

The chain carries TRBV29-1 and TRBJ2-5; 12 bases align to TRBD1. CDR3 size: 15 residues. Trimming at V came to 6 bases and at J to 11 bases, leaving 16 bases not matched to a gene. Per the germline V gene, CDR1 is SQVTM and CDR2 is ANQGSEA. Here the CDR3 DNA reads TGCAGCGTCGACGGTATGGGACAGGGGGCAGGGGAGCAGTACTTC. Its protein product is CSVDGMGQGAGEQYF.

The CDR3 reads CASTPGQGRETQYF. In nucleotides, the CDR3 is TGTGCCAGCACCCCGGGACAGGGTAGAGAGACCCAGTACTTC. The chain joins TRBV6-5 to TRBJ2-5; the match to TRBD1 covers 9 bases. The CDR3 contains 14 residues. CDR1 is MNHEY and CDR2 is SVGAGI in the germline V gene. V was pared by 7 bases and J by 4 bases, with 7 bases of the junction left unmatched.

The genes are TRBV7-8 and TRBJ1-2; 9 bases agree with TRBD1. Trimming took 4 bases from V and 7 from J; bases not matched to a gene: 7. The CDR3 runs 14 residues. CDR1 SGHVS and CDR2 FQNEAQ come from the germline V gene. The CDR3 sequence is CASSYPGTGLGYTF. The CDR3 bases are TGTGCCAGCAGCTACCCCGGGACAGGGCTTGGCTACACCTTC.

This sequence joins TRBV5-5 and TRBJ2-7; possible D gene TRBD1, 5 bases. Germline CDR1 reads SGHKS; CDR2 reads YYEKEE (reference sequence). Trimming stripped 1 base from V and 3 bases from J, with 20 bases between. The CDR3 is 17 residues long. CDR3 DNA sequence: TGTGCCAGCAGCTTGAGGTCCGACAGAGCCTTTTACTACGAGCAGTACGTC. Translating gives CASSLRSDRAFYYEQYV.

This clone was recorded a few times. The chain has TRBV19 and TRBJ1-5; D not resolved. This CDR3 has 9 residues. Germline V CDR1 and CDR2: LNHDA, SQIVND (reference sequence). Deletions cut 9 bases from V and 9 bases from J, with 6 bases between. The DNA for the CDR3 is TGTGCCAGCGGCGGGCCCCAGCATTTT. Its translation: CASGGPQHF.

The rearrangement links TRBV19 to TRBJ2-7; 7 positions agree with TRBD1. V was clipped by 5 bases and J by 0 bases; unmatched bases: 13. The germline CDR1 and CDR2 sequences are LNHDA and SQIVND (reference sequence). The CDR3 contains 17 residues. The CDR3 region is CASSGGATGILSYEQYV. The CDR3 nucleotides are TGTGCCAGTAGTGGGGGAGCGACAGGGATTCTCTCCTACGAGCAGTACGTC.

The chain combines TRBV5-6 with TRBJ1-2; 11 nucleotides agree with TRBD1. The CDR3 contains 15 residues. Germline V gene lookup returns CDR1 SGHDT and CDR2 YYEEEE. The V and J ends lost 3 bases and 3 bases, in that order; junction bases with no gene match: 4. The CDR3 DNA reads TGTGCCAGCAGCTCGGACAGGGGGCCGTACTATGGCTACACCTTC. Amino acids: CASSSDRGPYYGYTF.

The chain links TRBV27 to TRBJ2-7; maybe TRBD1 (5 bases). Germline V gene data show CDR1 as MNHEY and CDR2 as SMNVEV (reference sequence). The CDR3 runs to 13 residues. The V end was cut by 8 bases, the J end by 1 base, with 12 bases between. The CDR3 coding sequence is TGTGCCAGCGGGTGGGGCCCGTCCTACGAGCAGTACGTC. Translation: CASGWGPSYEQYV.

V usage is TRBV5-1 and J usage is TRBJ2-1; tentatively, D is TRBD2 (6 bases). CDR1 and CDR2 from the germline V gene are SGHRS and YFSETQ. The ends were cut back, 0 bases at V and 5 bases at J, with 9 bases in the middle. This CDR3 region has 14 residues. The CDR3 region is CASSLGLGNNEQFF. CDR3 bases: TGCGCCAGCAGCTTGGGACTAGGGAACAATGAGCAGTTCTTC.